The 20 T cell receptor beta chains below come from one sample, sequenced in a study of shared clonotypes between healthy human individuals. Libraries were prepared by immunoSEQ multiplex PCR; TCRdb keeps only in-frame clonotypes and omits some of them. The sample holds roughly 660,000 clones, 90% seen once. The sequenced sample was memory CD8+ T cells from PBMCs. Subset reported: CD45RO+ cells pooled with CCR7-negative TemRA cells. The receptors here all came from a man aged 18 to 30 in good health. Some clones in this sample may be carry-over from other donors' samples.

The rearrangement uses TRBV4-1 and TRBJ2-5; D possibly uses TRBD1 or TRBD2 (7 bases each). This CDR3 is 15 amino acids long. Germline V CDR1 and CDR2: MGHRA, YSYEKL. V dropped 3 bases and J dropped 0 bases, with 11 bases sitting between them. CDR3 DNA sequence: TGCGCCAGCAGCCAGCAGGGGGGGTACCAAGAGACCCAGTACTTC. Encoded protein: CASSQQGGYQETQYF.

The chain carries TRBV27 and TRBJ2-7; D not resolved. Germline CDR1 MNHEY, CDR2 SMNVEV (reference sequence). V was shortened by 11 bases and J by 6 bases, with 11 bases between the two germline ends. CDR3 length: 10 amino acids. This CDR3 is CAAAPGEQYF. CDR3 coding DNA: TGTGCCGCAGCCCCCGGCGAGCAGTACTTC.

J is TRBJ2-7 and V is TRBV29-1; a weak D match, TRBD1 (5 bases). The V gene lost 0 bases and the J gene lost 6 bases, with 15 bases spanning the gap. Germline values: CDR1 SQVTM, CDR2 ANQGSEA. This CDR3 has 14 residues. The CDR3 region has the DNA TGCAGCGTTGAAGATCAATTGTGGGGCGGCGAGCAGTACTTC. Translated: CSVEDQLWGGEQYF.

V gene TRBV25-1 combines with J gene TRBJ1-4; D not certain. The CDR3 has 15 residues. Between the trimmed V and J ends, which lost 8 bases and 0 bases, there was a span of 13 bases. Germline V gene sequence: CDR1 MGHDK, CDR2 SYGVNS. In DNA, the CDR3 is TGTGCCAGCCGGTCCGGCGGCGCAACTAATGAAAAACTGTTTTTT. Amino acid sequence: CASRSGGATNEKLFF.

The chain carries TRBV4-2 and TRBJ1-2, with D unresolved. V was pared by 5 bases and J by 8 bases, with 18 bases between. CDR3 size: 14 residues. Germline values: CDR1 LGHNA, CDR2 YNFKEQ. The CDR3 sequence: CASSVSREWRGYTF. The CDR3 DNA reads as TGTGCCAGCAGCGTTTCGAGGGAATGGCGAGGCTACACCTTC.

The J gene is TRBJ2-3, the V gene TRBV2; D remains unclear. V was pared by 0 bases and J by 6 bases, with 7 bases between. This CDR3 has 13 amino acids. Per the germline V gene, CDR1 is SNHLY and CDR2 is FYNNEI. The CDR3 reads CASSEALRDTQYF. CDR3 in DNA: TGTGCCAGCAGTGAAGCGCTTAGGGATACGCAGTATTTT.

The chain employs TRBV11-2 and TRBJ1-3; D is ambiguous. CDR3 length equals 17 residues. The V end lost 2 bases, the J end lost 1 base, and 15 bases lay between the germline ends. CDR1 and CDR2 from the germline V gene are SGHAT and FQNNGV. CDR3 DNA sequence: TGTGCCAGCAGCTTACGGGTTAACTCGGGGTCTGGAAACACCATATATTTT. Residues: CASSLRVNSGSGNTIYF.

The V gene is TRBV19, the J gene TRBJ2-3; D is unresolved. The V and J ends lost 7 bases and 2 bases respectively, with 16 bases between them. The germline CDR1 and CDR2 sequences are LNHDA and SQIVND (reference sequence). This CDR3 contains 15 residues. The CDR3 sequence: CASTQTWKYTDTQYF. CDR3 coding DNA: TGTGCCAGTACCCAGACATGGAAATACACAGATACGCAGTATTTT.

CDR3 sequence (DNA): TGTGCCAGCAGTTTACCCCGTCGAGCTCCCGAGCAGTACTTC. Protein product: CASSLPRRAPEQYF. The chain is built from TRBV28 and TRBJ2-7; D not resolved. CDR3 length equals 14 residues. V gave up 2 bases and J gave up 6 bases, with 14 bases separating them. Germline V gene lookup returns CDR1 MDHEN and CDR2 SYDVKM.

The rearrangement uses TRBV7-3 and TRBJ2-2, with 9 positions matching TRBD1. The germline V gene encodes CDR1 SGHTA and CDR2 FQGTGA. This CDR3 is 15 amino acids long. V lost 4 bases to trimming and J lost 7 bases; unmatched junction nucleotides: 7. DNA of the CDR3: TGTGCCAGCAGCTCGCGACAGGGGGTAAACGGGGAGCTGTTTTTT. The encoded protein is CASSSRQGVNGELFF.

The chain is built from TRBV5-1 and TRBJ2-1, with D possibly being TRBD2 (5 bases). CDR3 length: 15 residues. V lost 0 bases, J lost 2 bases, and 9 bases lay in between. The germline V gene has CDR1 SGHRS and CDR2 YFSETQ. CDR3 residues: CASSLVVGAYNEQFF. CDR3 coding DNA: TGCGCCAGCAGCTTGGTAGTGGGAGCCTACAATGAGCAGTTCTTC.

The chain has TRBV27 and TRBJ2-1; 9 bases line up with TRBD2. The trim removed 0 bases at V and 5 bases at J, leaving 5 bases unmatched. The CDR3 has 16 residues. Germline CDR1 and CDR2: MNHEY and SMNVEV (reference sequence). CDR3 sequence reads: CASSLSAGGSHNEQFF. CDR3 nucleotide sequence: TGTGCCAGCAGTTTATCAGCGGGAGGATCCCACAATGAGCAGTTCTTC.

CDR3 region: CASSQDPPQGGDTEAFF. The CDR3 region has the DNA TGCGCCAGCAGCCAAGATCCACCCCAGGGAGGGGACACTGAAGCTTTCTTT. The rearrangement links TRBV4-1 to TRBJ1-1, with D possibly being TRBD1 (5 bases). Per germline, CDR1 MGHRA and CDR2 YSYEKL. The V gene lost 0 bases and the J gene lost 3 bases, with 17 bases spanning the gap. This CDR3 region has 17 residues.

The rearrangement uses TRBV6-1 and TRBJ1-3; TRBD1 matches 7 bases. This CDR3 spans 16 amino acids. The germline gives CDR1 MNHNS, CDR2 SASEGT. Losses at the gene ends were 5 bases for V and 0 bases for J; bases not matched to a gene: 7. The CDR3 sequence is CASSKDREGSGNTIYF. In nucleotides, the CDR3 is TGTGCCAGCAGTAAAGACAGGGAAGGCTCTGGAAACACCATATATTTT.

CDR3 amino acids: CASSLAEGRMEKLFF. CDR3 coding DNA: TGTGCCAGCAGCTTAGCGGAAGGGCGAATGGAAAAACTGTTTTTT. V and J are TRBV7-9 and TRBJ1-4; D not resolved. The V end lost 0 bases, the J end lost 8 bases, and 13 bases lay between the germline ends. This CDR3 has 15 amino acids. CDR1 and CDR2 (germline): SEHNR, FQNEAQ (reference sequence).

The chain couples TRBV5-1 to TRBJ1-1; no definite D call. V was clipped by 1 base and J by 7 bases, with 17 bases between them. This CDR3 has 15 amino acids. Germline V gene sequence: CDR1 SGHRS, CDR2 YFSETQ. This chain's CDR3 is CASSLWQAGKDEAFF. CDR3 DNA sequence: TGCGCCAGCAGCTTGTGGCAGGCTGGGAAGGATGAAGCTTTCTTT.

This chain joins TRBV11-3 and TRBJ2-3, with D tentatively TRBD1 or TRBD2 (6 bases each). The CDR3 is 16 amino acids. Looked up from germline, CDR1 is SGHNT and CDR2 is YENEEA. Trimming cost V 4 bases and J 0 bases, with 14 bases left between them. The CDR3 reads CASSSPGGTSTDTQYF. The CDR3 DNA sequence: TGTGCCAGCAGCTCCCCCGGGGGCACTAGCACAGATACGCAGTATTTT. Full variable domain (outside the CDR3, taken from reference TRBV11-3 and TRBJ2-3): EAGVVQSPRYKIIEKKQPVAFWCNPISGHNTLYWYLQNLGQGPELLIRYENEEAVDDSQLPKDRFSAERLKGVDSTLKIQPAELGDSAVYLCASSSPGGTSTDTQYFGPGTRLTVL.

The chain employs TRBV15 and TRBJ2-2, with D tentatively TRBD2 (6 bases). Germline V gives CDR1 LNHNV, CDR2 YYDKDF (reference sequence). The CDR3 is 15 amino acids. V was cut by 0 bases and J by 6 bases, with 11 bases left in between. For the CDR3, the DNA is TGTGCCACCAGCAGAGAGGGGGGTCCGGCCGGGGAGCTGTTTTTT. As protein: CATSREGGPAGELFF.

This sequence joins TRBV27 and TRBJ2-1, with TRBD2 matching over 7 bases. The CDR3 has 16 residues. J gave up 7 bases and V 6 bases, and 15 bases lay outside the gene matches. The germline gives CDR1 MNHEY, CDR2 SMNVEV (reference sequence). The DNA of the CDR3 is TGTGCCAGCAGCCGCATTATGGGAGGGCCGAATAATGAGCAGTTCTTC. Translated, it gives CASSRIMGGPNNEQFF.

This clone appeared a single time. This rearrangement joins TRBV15 to TRBJ2-5; a possible D gene is TRBD2 (6 bases). With 5 bases removed from V and 2 bases from J, the gap between germline ends came to 12 bases. The germline CDR1 and CDR2 sequences are LNHNV and YYDKDF (reference sequence). This CDR3 is built from 14 residues. The CDR3 sequence is CATSDRDSQETQYF. The CDR3 region has the DNA TGTGCCACCAGCGACCGGGACTCTCAAGAGACCCAGTACTTC.